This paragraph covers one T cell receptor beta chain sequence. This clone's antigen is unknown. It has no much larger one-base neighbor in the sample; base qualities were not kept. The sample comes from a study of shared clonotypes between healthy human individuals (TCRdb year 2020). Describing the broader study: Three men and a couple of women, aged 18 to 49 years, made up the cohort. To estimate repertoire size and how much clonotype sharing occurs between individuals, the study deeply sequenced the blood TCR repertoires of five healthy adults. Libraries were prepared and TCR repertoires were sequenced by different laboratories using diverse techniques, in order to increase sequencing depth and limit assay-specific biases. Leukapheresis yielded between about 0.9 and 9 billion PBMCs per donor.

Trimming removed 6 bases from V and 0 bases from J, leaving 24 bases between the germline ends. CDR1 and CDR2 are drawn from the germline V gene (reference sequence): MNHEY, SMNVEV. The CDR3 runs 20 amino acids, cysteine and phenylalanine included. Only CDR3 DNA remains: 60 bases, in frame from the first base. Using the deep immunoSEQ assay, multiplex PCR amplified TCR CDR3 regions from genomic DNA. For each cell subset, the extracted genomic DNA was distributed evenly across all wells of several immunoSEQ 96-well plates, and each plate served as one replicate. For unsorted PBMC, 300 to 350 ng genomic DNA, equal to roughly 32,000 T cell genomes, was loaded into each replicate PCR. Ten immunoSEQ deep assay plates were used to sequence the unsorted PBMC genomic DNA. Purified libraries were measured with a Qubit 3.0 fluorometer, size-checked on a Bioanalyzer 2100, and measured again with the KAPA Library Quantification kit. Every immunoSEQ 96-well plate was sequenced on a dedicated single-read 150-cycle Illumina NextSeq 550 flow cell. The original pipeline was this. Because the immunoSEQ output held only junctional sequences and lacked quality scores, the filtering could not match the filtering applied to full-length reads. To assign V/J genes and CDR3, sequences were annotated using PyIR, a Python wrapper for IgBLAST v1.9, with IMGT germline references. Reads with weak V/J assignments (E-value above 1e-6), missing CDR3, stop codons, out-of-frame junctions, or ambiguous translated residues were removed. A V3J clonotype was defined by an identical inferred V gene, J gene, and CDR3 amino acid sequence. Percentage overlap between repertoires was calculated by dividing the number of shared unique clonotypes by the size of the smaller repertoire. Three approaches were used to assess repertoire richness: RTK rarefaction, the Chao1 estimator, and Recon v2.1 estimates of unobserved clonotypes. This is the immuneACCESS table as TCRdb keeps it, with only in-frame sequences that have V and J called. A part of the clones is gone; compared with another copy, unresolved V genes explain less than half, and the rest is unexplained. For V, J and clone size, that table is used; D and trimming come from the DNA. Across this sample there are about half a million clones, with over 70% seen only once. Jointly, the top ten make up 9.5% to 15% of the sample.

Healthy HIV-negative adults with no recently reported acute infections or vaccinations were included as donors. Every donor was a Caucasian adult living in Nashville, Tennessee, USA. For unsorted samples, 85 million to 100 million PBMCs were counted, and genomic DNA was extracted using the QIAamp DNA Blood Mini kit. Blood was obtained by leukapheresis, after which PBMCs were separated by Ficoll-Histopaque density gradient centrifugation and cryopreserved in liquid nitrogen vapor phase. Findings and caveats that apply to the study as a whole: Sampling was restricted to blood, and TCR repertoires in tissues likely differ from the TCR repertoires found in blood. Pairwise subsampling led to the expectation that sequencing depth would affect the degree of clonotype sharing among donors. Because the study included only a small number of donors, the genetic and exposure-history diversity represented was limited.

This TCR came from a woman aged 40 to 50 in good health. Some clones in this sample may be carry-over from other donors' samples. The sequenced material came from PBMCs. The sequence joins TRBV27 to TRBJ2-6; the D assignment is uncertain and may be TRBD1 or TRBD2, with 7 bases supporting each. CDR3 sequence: CASSRRKGASGNSGANVLTF. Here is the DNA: TGTGCCAGCAGCCGCCGGAAGGGGGCTAGCGGCAACTCTGGGGCCAACGTCCTGACTTTC.